Each of the 17 T cell receptor beta chains below was sequenced from the same sample in a study of cytomegalovirus exposure and HLA in healthy donors. A multiplex PCR was run with 60 Vbeta primers and 13 Jbeta primers. Using immunoSEQ multiplex PCR, the repertoire was profiled, and TCRdb retains in-frame clones only, with some absent. The profile covers 150,000 to 200,000 clones, with roughly 74% appearing a single time and just under 5% taken by the ten largest. Material for sequencing was PBMCs. These receptors all come from a male donor in good health and CMV-seronegative.

This sequence joins TRBV7-6 and TRBJ1-5; D may be TRBD1 (6 bases). The CDR3 is made up of 14 amino acids. Trimming took 2 bases from V and 5 from J, leaving 10 bases between them. Germline CDR1 reads SGHVS; CDR2 reads FNYEAQ. DNA for the CDR3: TGTGCCAGCAGCTTACAGGGGACGGATCAGCCCCAGCATTTT. Encoded protein: CASSLQGTDQPQHF. Using reference TRBV7-6 and TRBJ1-5 for the parts outside the CDR3, the full variable domain is GAGVSQSPRYKVTKRGQDVALRCDPISGHVSLYWYRQALGQGPEFLTYFNYEAQQDKSGLPNDRFSAERPEGSISTLTIQRTEQRDSAMYRCASSLQGTDQPQHFGDGTRLSIL.

The V call is TRBV27, the J call TRBJ1-2; D is unclear. Looked up from germline, CDR1 is MNHEY and CDR2 is SMNVEV (reference sequence). CDR3 length: 14 amino acids. Trimming took 7 bases from V and 0 from J, leaving 12 bases between them. The CDR3: CASKARRANYGYTF. The CDR3 nucleotides read TGTGCCAGCAAGGCTCGCCGGGCTAACTATGGCTACACCTTC.

The chain links TRBV29-1 to TRBJ2-1, with D possibly matching TRBD2 (5 bases). The germline V and J ends were trimmed by 8 bases and 10 bases, with 15 bases remaining between them. The CDR3 sequence is 11 residues long. CDR1 and CDR2 (germline): SQVTM, ANQGSEA. CDR3 bases: TGCAGCACGGACGCCCGAGGGGAGCAGTTCTTC. Protein product: CSTDARGEQFF.

The gene calls are TRBV4-2 and TRBJ1-5, with a tentative D call TRBD1 (5 bases). Per germline, CDR1 LGHNA and CDR2 YNFKEQ. V was shortened by 1 base and J by 4 bases, with 11 bases between the two germline ends. The CDR3 spans 15 residues. CDR3 residues: CASSQGGTGNQPQHF. DNA of the CDR3: TGTGCCAGCAGCCAAGGAGGGACTGGAAATCAGCCCCAGCATTTT.

This chain joins TRBV15 and TRBJ1-5; D is unresolved. V was trimmed by 0 bases and J by 7 bases, leaving 7 bases between them. The CDR3 totals 13 residues. CDR1 LNHNV and CDR2 YYDKDF come from the germline V gene (reference sequence). The CDR3 DNA reads TGTGCCACCAGCAGAGATCACGGGCAGCCCCAGCATTTT. It is translated as CATSRDHGQPQHF.

The CDR3 sequence: CASSLGGNEQFF. CDR3 DNA sequence: TGTGCCAGCAGTTTGGGAGGGAATGAGCAGTTCTTC. V and J are TRBV27 and TRBJ2-1; 7 nucleotides line up with TRBD2. V dropped 3 bases and J dropped 7; count of bases not matched to a gene: 0. The CDR3 runs 12 residues. Germline CDR1 and CDR2: MNHEY and SMNVEV (reference sequence).

The CDR3 nucleotides read TGTGCCAGCAGCTCGATGCCAGGCCGGGAGACCCAGTACTTC. It codes for CASSSMPGRETQYF. This chain links TRBV7-3 with TRBJ2-5; D gene unclear. The V end lost 4 bases, the J end lost 5 bases, and 14 bases lay between the germline ends. The CDR3 totals 14 residues. Germline V gives CDR1 SGHTA, CDR2 FQGTGA.

This clone was detected once. The rearrangement joins TRBV18 to TRBJ2-5; TRBD1 aligns across 9 bases. V was pared by 6 bases and J by 5 bases, with 7 bases of the junction left unmatched. There are 14 residues in the CDR3. Germline V gives CDR1 KGHSH, CDR2 LQKENI. As DNA, the CDR3 is TGTGCCAGCTCTCGGGACAGGGTAAGGGAGACCCAGTACTTC. It yields the protein CASSRDRVRETQYF.

The chain links TRBV28 to TRBJ1-2; D might be TRBD1 (5 bases). Trimming took off 5 bases at V and 2 bases at J, with 12 bases between the two ends. The CDR3 has 14 residues. Germline CDR1 is MDHEN and CDR2 is SYDVKM. The CDR3 DNA sequence: TGTGCCAGCAGTAGAACAGGCTACAACTATGGCTACACCTTC. Protein sequence: CASSRTGYNYGYTF.

The chain couples TRBV9 to TRBJ1-1; D call uncertain. The CDR3 has 15 residues. Between the trimmed V and J ends, which lost 0 bases and 2 bases, there was a span of 11 bases. CDR1 is SGDLS, CDR2 YYNGEE, per germline. CDR3 region: CASSVDPGSNTEAFF. CDR3 DNA: TGTGCCAGCAGCGTAGATCCGGGATCCAACACTGAAGCTTTCTTT.

The chain uses TRBV9 and TRBJ2-7, with D unclear. V was trimmed by 0 bases and J by 3 bases, leaving 7 bases between them. The CDR3 length is 13 residues. CDR1 and CDR2 (germline): SGDLS, YYNGEE. This chain's CDR3 is CASSVDGFYEQYF. The CDR3 DNA follows: TGTGCCAGCAGCGTAGACGGTTTCTACGAGCAGTACTTC.

The rearrangement uses TRBV2 and TRBJ1-1; no firm D call. The V and J ends lost 5 bases and 10 bases respectively, with 14 bases between them. CDR1 and CDR2 (germline): SNHLY, FYNNEI. The CDR3 is 12 residues long. CDR3 DNA sequence: TGTGCCAGCAGTACCCATCTCTCAGGAGCTTTCTTT. Residues: CASSTHLSGAFF.

V gene TRBV27 combines with J gene TRBJ1-2, with D perhaps TRBD1 (5 bases). CDR3 size: 15 residues. Germline V gives CDR1 MNHEY, CDR2 SMNVEV (reference sequence). Trimming took off 2 bases at V and 8 bases at J, with 18 bases between the two ends. This CDR3 is CASSLGSSGLGGYTF. DNA of the CDR3: TGTGCCAGCAGTTTAGGGTCCTCGGGACTTGGAGGCTACACCTTC.

This clone turned up a few times. The rearrangement joins TRBV7-9 to TRBJ2-5, with TRBD1 matching over 11 bases. The CDR3 totals 15 residues. With 5 bases clipped from V and 6 bases from J, the junction kept 8 bases outside the gene matches. Per germline, CDR1 SEHNR and CDR2 FQNEAQ (reference sequence). As DNA, the CDR3 is TGTGCCAGCAGCGAGGGGACAGGGGGTGAAAAGACCCAGTACTTC. This encodes CASSEGTGGEKTQYF.

This clone has just a few counts. The chain carries TRBV6-1 and TRBJ2-7, with 12 bases lining up with TRBD2. Looked up from germline, CDR1 is MNHNS and CDR2 is SASEGT. The trim removed 5 bases at V and 6 bases at J, leaving 8 bases unmatched. The CDR3 length is 15 residues. The CDR3 nucleotides are TGTGCCAGCAGTACCGGACTAGCGGGATCTCTCGAGCAGTACTTC. Translating it yields CASSTGLAGSLEQYF.

V usage is TRBV18 and J usage is TRBJ2-2; the match to TRBD2 covers 10 bases. The CDR3 is 16 amino acids. Losses at the gene ends were 6 bases for V and 6 bases for J; bases not matched to a gene: 10. CDR1 and CDR2 from the germline V gene are KGHSH and LQKENI. The CDR3 DNA sequence: TGTGCCAGCTCCGCTACGCTAGCGGGAGTCGCCGGGGAGCTGTTTTTT. Residues: CASSATLAGVAGELFF. The full variable domain, in which reference TRBV18 and TRBJ2-2 provide the parts outside the CDR3, is NAGVMQNPRHLVRRRGQEARLRCSPMKGHSHVYWYRQLPEEGLKFMVYLQKENIIDESGMPKERFSAEFPKEGPSILRIQQVVRGDSAAYFCASSATLAGVAGELFFGEGSRLTVL.

Notes on this clone: Other DNA sequences within the sample encode an identical CDR3. The chain couples TRBV15 to TRBJ1-4, with D possibly being TRBD1 (5 bases). CDR3 size: 15 residues. From germline, CDR1 is LNHNV and CDR2 YYDKDF (reference sequence). Trimming shortened V by 3 bases and J by 6 bases, and 14 bases separated the two germline ends. CDR3 bases: TGTGCCACCAGCAGGTCCGGGACGGGGGATGAAAAACTGTTTTTT. Translation gives CATSRSGTGDEKLFF.